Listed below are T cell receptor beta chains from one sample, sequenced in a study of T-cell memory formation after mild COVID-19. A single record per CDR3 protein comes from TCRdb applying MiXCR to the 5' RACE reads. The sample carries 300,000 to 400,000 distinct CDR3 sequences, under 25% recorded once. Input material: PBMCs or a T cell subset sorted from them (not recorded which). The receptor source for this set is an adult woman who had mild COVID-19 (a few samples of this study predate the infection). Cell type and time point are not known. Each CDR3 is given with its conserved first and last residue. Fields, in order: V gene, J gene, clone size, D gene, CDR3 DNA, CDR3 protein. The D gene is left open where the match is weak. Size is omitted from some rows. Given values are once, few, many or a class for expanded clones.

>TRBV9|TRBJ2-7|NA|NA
TGTGCCAGCAGCGGGACTAAGGACAGCTACGAGCAGTACTTC
CASSGTKDSYEQYF
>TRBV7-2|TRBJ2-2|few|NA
TGTGCCAGCAGCTGGCGTAGTTCGGGAGTATTGGAAACCGGGGAGCTGTTTTTT
CASSWRSSGVLETGELFF
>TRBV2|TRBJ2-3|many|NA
TGTGCCAGCAGTGCAAGACAGTCTGAGGGTACAGATACGCAGTATTTT
CASSARQSEGTDTQYF
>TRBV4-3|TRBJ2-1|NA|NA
TGCGCCAGCAGCCAGACCGCCTCCTCGGGACCCTACAATGAGCAGTTCTTC
CASSQTASSGPYNEQFF
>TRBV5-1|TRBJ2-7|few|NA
TGCGCCAGCAGCCCATTTGACGGGGGTCCTTCCTACGAGCAGTACTTC
CASSPFDGGPSYEQYF
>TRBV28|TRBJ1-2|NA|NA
TGTGCCAGCGGACTGGGGATTAACTATGGCTACACCTTC
CASGLGINYGYTF
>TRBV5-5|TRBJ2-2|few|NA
TGTGCCAGCACCCTTGACGGCGGGGAGCTGTTTTTT
CASTLDGGELFF
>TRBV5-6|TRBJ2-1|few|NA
TGTGCCAGCAGCTTCGGCCAGTTTAACAATGAGCAGTTCTTC
CASSFGQFNNEQFF
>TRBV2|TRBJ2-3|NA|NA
TGTGCCAGATCCCCGGGACTGGGCACAGATACGCAGTATTTT
CARSPGLGTDTQYF
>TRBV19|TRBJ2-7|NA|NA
TGTGCCGTCGTCCGGGACGTCTCCTACGAGCAGTACTTC
CAVVRDVSYEQYF
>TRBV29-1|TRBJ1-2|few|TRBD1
TGCAGCGTTGAAATCCGGGACAGGGACATCGGCTACACCTTC
CSVEIRDRDIGYTF
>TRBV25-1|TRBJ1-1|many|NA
TGTGCCAGCGGAGGGACATCTTCGGGGGCTTTCTTT
CASGGTSSGAFF
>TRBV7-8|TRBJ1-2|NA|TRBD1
TGTGCCAGCAGCTCTTTTGACAGGGCAGACTATGGCTACACCTTC
CASSSFDRADYGYTF
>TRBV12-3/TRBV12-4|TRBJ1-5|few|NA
TGTGCCAGCAGTTTAGGGGGACTAAGCAATCAGCCCCAGCATTTT
CASSLGGLSNQPQHF
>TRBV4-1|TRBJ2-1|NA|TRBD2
TGCGCCAGCAGCCAAGTTTCTAGCGGGAGACGGAATGAGCAGTTCTTC
CASSQVSSGRRNEQFF
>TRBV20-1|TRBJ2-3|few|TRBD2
TGCAGTGCTAGCGGGGGGAGCACAGATACGCAGTATTTT
CSASGGSTDTQYF
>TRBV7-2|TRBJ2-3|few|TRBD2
TGTGCCAGCAGCTTTAGCGGGAGTAGGTTTGCAGATACGCAGTATTTT
CASSFSGSRFADTQYF
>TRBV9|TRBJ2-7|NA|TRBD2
TGTGCCAGCAGCGGAACTAGCGCCCACTCCTACGAGCAGTACTTC
CASSGTSAHSYEQYF
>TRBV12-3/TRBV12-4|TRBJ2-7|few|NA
TGTGCCAGCAGCTGGCAGGGGATTAAAGTGGGGCAGTACTTC
CASSWQGIKVGQYF
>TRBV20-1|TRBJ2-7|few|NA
TGCAGTGCTACCGTAGGGATTTACGAGCAGTACTTC
CSATVGIYEQYF
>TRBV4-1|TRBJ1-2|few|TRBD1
TGCGCCACCCGCCAATACGGACAGGGAGATGGCTACACCTTC
CATRQYGQGDGYTF
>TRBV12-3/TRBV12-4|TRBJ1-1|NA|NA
TGTGCCAGCAGCCTAACGTCCACTGAAGCTTTCTTT
CASSLTSTEAFF
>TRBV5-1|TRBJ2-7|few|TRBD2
TGCGCCAGCAGCTTGGGGGGACTAGCAACCTACGAGCAGTACTTC
CASSLGGLATYEQYF
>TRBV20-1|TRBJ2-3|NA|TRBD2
TGCAGTGCTAGCCCTAGCGGGGGGGCGTCGACAGATACGCAGTATTTT
CSASPSGGASTDTQYF
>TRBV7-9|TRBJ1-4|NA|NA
TGTGCCAGCAGCCTAAGACAGAGCCCTAATGAAAAACTGTTTTTT
CASSLRQSPNEKLFF
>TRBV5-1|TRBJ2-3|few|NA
TGCGCCAGCAGCAAAGGGACAACTAAGGTCCCTTACACAGATACGCAGTATTTT
CASSKGTTKVPYTDTQYF
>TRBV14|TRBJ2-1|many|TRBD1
TGTGCCAGCAGGTCCTCGACAGGGTATGGGGATGAGCAGTTCTTC
CASRSSTGYGDEQFF
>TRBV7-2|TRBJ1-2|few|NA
TGTGCCAGCAGCTCCCTCGGGGGCTGGTATGGCTACACCTTC
CASSSLGGWYGYTF
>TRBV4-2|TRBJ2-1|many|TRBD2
TGTGCCAGCAGCCAGTGGGGGGGAGAGGGGAATGAGCAGTTCTTC
CASSQWGGEGNEQFF
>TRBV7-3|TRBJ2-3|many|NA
TGTGCCAGCAGTAAAAACGGCAGGACTAAGACAGATACGCAGTATTTT
CASSKNGRTKTDTQYF
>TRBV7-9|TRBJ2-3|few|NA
TGTGCCAGCAGCTTATGGAGGGGGCAGTTAGATACGCAGTATTTT
CASSLWRGQLDTQYF
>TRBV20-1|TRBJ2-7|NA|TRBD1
TGCAGTGCGGGCGCTAAGGGGGCTTCCACCTACGAGCAGTACTTC
CSAGAKGASTYEQYF